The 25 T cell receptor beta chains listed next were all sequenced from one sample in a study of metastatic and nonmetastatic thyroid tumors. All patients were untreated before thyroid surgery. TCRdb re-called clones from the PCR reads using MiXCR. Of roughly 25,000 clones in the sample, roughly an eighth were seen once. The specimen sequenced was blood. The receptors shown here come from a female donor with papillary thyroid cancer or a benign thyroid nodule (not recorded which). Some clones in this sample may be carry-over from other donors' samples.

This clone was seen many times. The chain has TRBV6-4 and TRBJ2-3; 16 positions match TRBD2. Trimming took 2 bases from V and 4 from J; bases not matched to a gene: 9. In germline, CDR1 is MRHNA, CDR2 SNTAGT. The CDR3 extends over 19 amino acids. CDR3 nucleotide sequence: TGTGCCAGCAGTGACCCAACCGGGACTAGCGGGAGGGAACCAGATACGCAGTATTTT. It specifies CASSDPTGTSGREPDTQYF.

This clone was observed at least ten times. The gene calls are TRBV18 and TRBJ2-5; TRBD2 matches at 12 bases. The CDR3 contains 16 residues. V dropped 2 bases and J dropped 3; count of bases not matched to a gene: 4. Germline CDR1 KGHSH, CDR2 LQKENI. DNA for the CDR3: TGTGCCAGCTCACCAGGGACTAGCGGGCCCAAAGAGACCCAGTACTTC. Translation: CASSPGTSGPKETQYF.

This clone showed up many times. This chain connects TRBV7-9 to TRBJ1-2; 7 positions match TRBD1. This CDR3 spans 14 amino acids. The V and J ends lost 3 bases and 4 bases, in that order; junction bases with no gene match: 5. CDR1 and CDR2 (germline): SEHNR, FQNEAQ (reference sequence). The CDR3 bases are TGTGCCAGCAGCTTGGACAGGAAATCCTATGGCTACACCTTC. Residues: CASSLDRKSYGYTF.

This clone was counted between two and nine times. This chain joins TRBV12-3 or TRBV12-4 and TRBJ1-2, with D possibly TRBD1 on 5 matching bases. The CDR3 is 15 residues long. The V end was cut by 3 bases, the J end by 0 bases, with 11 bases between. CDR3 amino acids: CASSLWGGPNYGYTF. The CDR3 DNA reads TGTGCCAGCAGTTTGTGGGGGGGACCTAACTATGGCTACACCTTC.

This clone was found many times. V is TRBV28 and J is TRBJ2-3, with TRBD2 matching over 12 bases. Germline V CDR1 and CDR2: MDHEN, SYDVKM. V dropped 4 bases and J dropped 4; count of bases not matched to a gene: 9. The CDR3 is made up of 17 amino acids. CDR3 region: CASSSPRLAGAADTQYF. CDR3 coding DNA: TGTGCCAGCAGTTCACCCCGACTAGCGGGAGCGGCAGATACGCAGTATTTT.

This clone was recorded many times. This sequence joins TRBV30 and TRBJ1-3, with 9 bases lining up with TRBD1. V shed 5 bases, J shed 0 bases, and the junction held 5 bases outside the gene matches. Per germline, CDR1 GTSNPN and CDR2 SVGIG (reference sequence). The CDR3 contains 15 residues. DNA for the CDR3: TGTGCCTGGGACCGGGACAGGGCCTCTGGAAACACCATATATTTT. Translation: CAWDRDRASGNTIYF. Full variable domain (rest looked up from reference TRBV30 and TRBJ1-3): SQTIHQWPATLVQPVGSPLSLECTVEGTSNPNLYWYRQAAGRGLQLLFYSVGIGQISSEVPQNLSASRPQDRQFILSSKKLLLSDSGFYLCAWDRDRASGNTIYFGEGSWLTVV.

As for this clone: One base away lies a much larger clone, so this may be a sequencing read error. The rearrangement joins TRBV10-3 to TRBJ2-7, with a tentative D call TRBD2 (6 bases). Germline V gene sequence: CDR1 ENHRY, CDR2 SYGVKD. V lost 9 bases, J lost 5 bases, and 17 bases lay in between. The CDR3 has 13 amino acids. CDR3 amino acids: CAIMRTIPNEQYF. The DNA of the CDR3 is TGTGCCATAATGAGGACTATCCCAAACGAGCAGTACTTC.

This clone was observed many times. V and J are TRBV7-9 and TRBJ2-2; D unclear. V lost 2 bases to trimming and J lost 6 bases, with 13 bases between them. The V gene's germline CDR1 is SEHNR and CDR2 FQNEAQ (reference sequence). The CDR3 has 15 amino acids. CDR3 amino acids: CASSLRDKGAGELFF. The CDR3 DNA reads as TGTGCCAGCAGCTTACGAGACAAGGGCGCCGGGGAGCTGTTTTTT.

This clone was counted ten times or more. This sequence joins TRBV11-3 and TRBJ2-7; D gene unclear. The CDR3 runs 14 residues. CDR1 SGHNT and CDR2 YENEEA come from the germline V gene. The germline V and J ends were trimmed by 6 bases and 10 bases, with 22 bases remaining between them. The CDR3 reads CASSSYPWSAPQYF. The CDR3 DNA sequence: TGTGCCAGCAGTTCTTACCCCTGGTCAGCGCCTCAGTACTTC.

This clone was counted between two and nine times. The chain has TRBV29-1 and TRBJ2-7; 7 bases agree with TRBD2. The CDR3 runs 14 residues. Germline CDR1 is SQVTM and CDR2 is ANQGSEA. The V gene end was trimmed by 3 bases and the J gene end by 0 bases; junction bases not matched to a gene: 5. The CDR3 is CSVDGGGGSYEQYF. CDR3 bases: TGCAGCGTTGACGGCGGCGGGGGCTCCTACGAGCAGTACTTC.

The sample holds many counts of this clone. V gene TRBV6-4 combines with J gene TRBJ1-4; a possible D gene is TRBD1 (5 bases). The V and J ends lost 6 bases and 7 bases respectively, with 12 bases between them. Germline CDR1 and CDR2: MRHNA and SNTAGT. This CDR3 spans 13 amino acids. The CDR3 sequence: CASRRGSGEKLFF. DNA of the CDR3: TGTGCCAGCAGGCGGGGGAGCGGTGAAAAACTGTTTTTT.

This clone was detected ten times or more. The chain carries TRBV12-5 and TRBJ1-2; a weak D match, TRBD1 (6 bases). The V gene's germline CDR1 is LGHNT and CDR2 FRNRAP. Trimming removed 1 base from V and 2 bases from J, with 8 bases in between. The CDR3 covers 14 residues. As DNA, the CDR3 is TGTGCTAGTGGTTTGGGGACAGAAAACTATGGCTACACCTTC. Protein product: CASGLGTENYGYTF.

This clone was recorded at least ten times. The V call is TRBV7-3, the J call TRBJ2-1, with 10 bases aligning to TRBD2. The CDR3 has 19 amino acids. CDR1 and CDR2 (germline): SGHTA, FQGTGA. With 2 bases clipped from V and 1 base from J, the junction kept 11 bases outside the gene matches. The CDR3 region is CASSLYGDHSGRSYNEQFF. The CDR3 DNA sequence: TGTGCCAGCAGCTTATACGGGGACCATAGCGGGAGGTCCTACAATGAGCAGTTCTTC.

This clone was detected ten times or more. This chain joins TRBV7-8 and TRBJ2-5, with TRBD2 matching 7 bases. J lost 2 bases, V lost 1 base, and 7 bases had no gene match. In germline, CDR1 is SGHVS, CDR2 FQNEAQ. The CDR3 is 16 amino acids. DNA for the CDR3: TGTGCCAGCAGCTTAGGTACGGCGGGGGAACAAGAGACCCAGTACTTC. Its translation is CASSLGTAGEQETQYF.

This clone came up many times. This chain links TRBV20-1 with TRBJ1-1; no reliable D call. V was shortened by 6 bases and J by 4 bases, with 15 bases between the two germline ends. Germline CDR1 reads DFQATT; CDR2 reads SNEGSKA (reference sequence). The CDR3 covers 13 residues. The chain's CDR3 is CSAGRAGLTEAFF. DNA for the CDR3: TGCAGTGCGGGGAGGGCCGGCCTCACTGAAGCTTTCTTT.

In nucleotides, the CDR3 is TGTGCCAGCAGTGAAGCACCGCTCCAACACACCTTC. Translated: CASSEAPLQHTF. The chain has TRBV6-1 and TRBJ1-2; D gene uncertain. V gave up 0 bases and J gave up 12 bases, with 11 bases separating them. Germline assignment: CDR1 MNHNS and CDR2 SASEGT. The CDR3 covers 12 residues.

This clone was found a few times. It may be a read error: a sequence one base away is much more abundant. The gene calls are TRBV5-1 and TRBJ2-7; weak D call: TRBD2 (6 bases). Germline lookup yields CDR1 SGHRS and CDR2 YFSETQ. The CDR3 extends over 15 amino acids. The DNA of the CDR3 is TGCGCCAGCAGCTTAAGAGGAGGGAGCTCCTACGAGCAGTGCTTC. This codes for CASSLRGGSSYEQCF.

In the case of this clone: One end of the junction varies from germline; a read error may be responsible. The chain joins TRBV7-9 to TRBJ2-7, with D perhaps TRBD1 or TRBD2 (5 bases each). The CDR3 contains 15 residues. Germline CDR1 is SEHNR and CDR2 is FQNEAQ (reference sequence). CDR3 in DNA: TGTGCCAGCAGTTTCGGAGAGGGGCTACCCTACGGGCAGTACTTC. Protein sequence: CASSFGEGLPYGQYF.

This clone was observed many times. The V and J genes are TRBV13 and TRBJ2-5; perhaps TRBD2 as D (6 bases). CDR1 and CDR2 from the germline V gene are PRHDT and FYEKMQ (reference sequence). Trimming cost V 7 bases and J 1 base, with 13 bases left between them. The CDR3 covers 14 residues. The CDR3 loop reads CASILGGIQETQYF. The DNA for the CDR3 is TGTGCCAGCATATTAGGAGGGATCCAAGAGACCCAGTACTTC.

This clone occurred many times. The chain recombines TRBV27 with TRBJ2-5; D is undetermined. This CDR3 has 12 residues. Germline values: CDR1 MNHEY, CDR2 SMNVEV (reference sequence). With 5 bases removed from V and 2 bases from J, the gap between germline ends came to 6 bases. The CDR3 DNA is TGTGCCAGCAGTCCCGGTCAAGAGACCCAGTACTTC. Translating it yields CASSPGQETQYF.

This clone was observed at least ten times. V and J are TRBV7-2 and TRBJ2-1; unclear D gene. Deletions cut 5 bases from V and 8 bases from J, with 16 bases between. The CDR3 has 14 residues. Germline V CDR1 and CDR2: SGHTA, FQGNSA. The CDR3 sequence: CASSLDWGGDEQFF. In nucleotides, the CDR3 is TGTGCCAGCAGCCTAGACTGGGGTGGCGATGAGCAGTTCTTC.

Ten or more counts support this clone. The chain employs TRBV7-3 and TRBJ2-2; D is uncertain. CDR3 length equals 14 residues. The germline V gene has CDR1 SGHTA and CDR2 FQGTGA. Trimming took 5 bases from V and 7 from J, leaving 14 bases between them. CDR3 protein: CASSPRAAGGELFF. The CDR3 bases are TGTGCCAGCAGCCCCCGGGCTGCTGGCGGGGAGCTGTTTTTT.

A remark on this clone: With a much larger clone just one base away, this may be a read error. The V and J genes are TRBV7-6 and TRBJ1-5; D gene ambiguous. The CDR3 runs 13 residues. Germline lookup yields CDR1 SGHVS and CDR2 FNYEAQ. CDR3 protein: CVSSQEAYQPQHF. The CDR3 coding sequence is TGTGTCAGCAGCCAAGAAGCCTATCAGCCCCAGCATTTT. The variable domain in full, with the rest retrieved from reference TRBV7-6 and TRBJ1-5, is GAGVSQSPRYKVTKRGQDVALRCDPISGHVSLYWYRQALGQGPEFLTYFNYEAQQDKSGLPNDRFSAERPEGSISTLTIQRTEQRDSAMYRCVSSQEAYQPQHFGDGTRLSIL.

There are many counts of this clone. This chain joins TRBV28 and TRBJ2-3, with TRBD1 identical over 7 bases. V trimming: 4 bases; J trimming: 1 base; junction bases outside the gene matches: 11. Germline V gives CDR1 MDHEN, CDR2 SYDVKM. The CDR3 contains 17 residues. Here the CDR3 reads CASSSDRTGKGTDTQYF. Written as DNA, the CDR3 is TGTGCCAGCAGTTCCGACAGGACAGGCAAGGGCACAGATACGCAGTATTTT.

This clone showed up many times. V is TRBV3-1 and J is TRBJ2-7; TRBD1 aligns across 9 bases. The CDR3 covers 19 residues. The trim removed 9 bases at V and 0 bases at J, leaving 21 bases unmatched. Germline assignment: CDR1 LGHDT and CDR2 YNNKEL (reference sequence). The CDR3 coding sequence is TGTGCCAGTCCCGGGACAGGGATCTTCGCCGCGCCGCGCTCCTACGAGCAGTACTTC. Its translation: CASPGTGIFAAPRSYEQYF.